This T cell receptor (beta chain) was sequenced for a study of identical twins. Study-wide findings and caveats: The more abundant beta clonotypes in cord blood had fewer insertions, and memory repertoires did not show this. Monozygotic twin pairs showed more out-of-frame TCR alpha sharing than models estimated.

TCRdb re-analysed the 5' RACE reads in MiXCR, keeping a single row per CDR3 protein. The sample includes some 320,000 distinct CDR3 sequences, approximately 13% of them seen just once. In this sample, this clonotype turned up a few times. As yet, its antigen is unknown. This CDR3 is 17 amino acids long. Trimming took 2 bases from V and 1 from J; bases not matched to a gene: 9. Germline assignment: CDR1 SGDLS and CDR2 YYNGEE. The same data also went into a second study, on yellow fever vaccine responses in identical twins.

The V and J genes are TRBV9 and TRBJ2-1; TRBD2 matches at 7 bases. Sequences were obtained from CD8+ T cells sorted from blood. The clonotype comes from a young woman in good health. The CDR3: CASSVRSSGASYNEQFF. The CDR3 DNA reads TGTGCCAGCAGCGTCCGGTCTAGCGGAGCGTCCTACAATGAGCAGTTCTTC.